This T cell receptor (beta chain) appears in the sequencing data of a study of T cell changes during pregnancy in multiple sclerosis. Measured with immunoSEQ multiplex PCR; TCRdb has only the in-frame clones, and not every one. The table shows 55,000 to 80,000 clones, with about 95% occurring only once. The germline gives CDR1 LNHNV, CDR2 YYDKDF (reference sequence). V dropped 0 bases and J dropped 5; count of bases not matched to a gene: 4. This CDR3 contains 16 residues. This sequence originates from a female donor with multiple sclerosis, enrolled in a pregnancy study. The sample consisted of peripheral blood, taken in the third trimester of pregnancy. The V call is TRBV15, the J call TRBJ2-1; 10 nucleotides line up with TRBD2. The CDR3 sequence: CATSRDKLAGDNEQFF. CDR3 nucleotides: TGTGCCACCAGCAGAGATAAGCTAGCGGGGGACAATGAGCAGTTCTTC.